This T cell receptor beta chain is from a study of T cell repertoires in cytomegalovirus infection. The CDR3 is 15 residues long. V dropped 4 bases and J dropped 2 bases, with 15 bases sitting between them. CDR1 is SGHRS and CDR2 is YFSETQ in the germline V gene. Each CDR3 protein is one row after TCRdb ran MiXCR on the reads. The data hold approximately 320,000 distinct CDR3 sequences, with more than 8% observed a single time. The source is a human donor in good health (CMV status not recorded). Some clones in this sample may be carry-over from other donors' samples. V usage is TRBV5-1 and J usage is TRBJ1-2, with D possibly matching TRBD1 (6 bases). Sequencing input: PBMCs. In nucleotides, the CDR3 is TGCGCCAGCAGCAACGCCGGGACACCGAACTATGGCTACACCTTC. Encoded protein: CASSNAGTPNYGYTF.